This T cell receptor (beta chain) was observed in a study of T cell clonotyping in hematopoietic cell transplantation. Method: immunoSEQ multiplex PCR; TCRdb's copy keeps in-frame clones and lacks some. The data contain about 27,000 clones, around 70% of them singletons. The time point is: recipient sample about 28 days before transplant, after cytoreduction. Germline values: CDR1 MDHEN, CDR2 SYDVKM. CDR3 length equals 15 residues. The V end was cut by 7 bases, the J end by 7 bases, with 23 bases between. This clone was counted once. Its target is not known. Study-level results: Recipient TCR diversity dropped after transplant; expanded clonotypes rose from day 30 to 180. Graft donor and pretransplant recipient Inverse Simpson Index values predicted broader posttransplant TCR diversity.

The chain combines TRBV28 with TRBJ2-7, with a possible D match to TRBD2 (6 bases). The input for sequencing was peripheral blood mononuclear cells, taken before stem cell transplant. The sequence came from a man in his fifties with myelodysplastic syndrome. Some clones in this sample may be carry-over from other donors' samples. The CDR3 protein is CASTPGGAGHREQYF. In DNA form, the CDR3 reads TGTGCCAGCACCCCCGGAGGGGCAGGCCACCGAGAGCAGTACTTC.